This TCR beta chain was recorded in a study of cytomegalovirus exposure and HLA in healthy donors. Whole-study results and caveats: That first-cohort TCR clusters tended to co-occur in the 120 or so validation repertoires was found in a later analysis. The study designated 164 TCR beta chains cytomegalovirus-associated.

V was clipped by 2 bases and J by 3 bases, with 12 bases between them. In germline, CDR1 is SGDLS, CDR2 YYNGEE. The CDR3 is made up of 15 amino acids. As to this clone: The antigen remains undetermined.

TCRdb's table, derived via immunoSEQ multiplex PCR, lists solely in-frame clones and lacks some. The sample has about 200,000 clones; 75% to 85% are singletons. The sequence came from a woman in her twenties or thirties in good health and CMV-seropositive. The chain links TRBV9 to TRBJ2-1; D might be TRBD2 (5 bases). The specimen sequenced was PBMCs. CDR3 in amino acids: CASSVSADHYNEQFF. The CDR3 DNA follows: TGTGCCAGCAGCGTCTCAGCGGACCACTACAATGAGCAGTTCTTC.